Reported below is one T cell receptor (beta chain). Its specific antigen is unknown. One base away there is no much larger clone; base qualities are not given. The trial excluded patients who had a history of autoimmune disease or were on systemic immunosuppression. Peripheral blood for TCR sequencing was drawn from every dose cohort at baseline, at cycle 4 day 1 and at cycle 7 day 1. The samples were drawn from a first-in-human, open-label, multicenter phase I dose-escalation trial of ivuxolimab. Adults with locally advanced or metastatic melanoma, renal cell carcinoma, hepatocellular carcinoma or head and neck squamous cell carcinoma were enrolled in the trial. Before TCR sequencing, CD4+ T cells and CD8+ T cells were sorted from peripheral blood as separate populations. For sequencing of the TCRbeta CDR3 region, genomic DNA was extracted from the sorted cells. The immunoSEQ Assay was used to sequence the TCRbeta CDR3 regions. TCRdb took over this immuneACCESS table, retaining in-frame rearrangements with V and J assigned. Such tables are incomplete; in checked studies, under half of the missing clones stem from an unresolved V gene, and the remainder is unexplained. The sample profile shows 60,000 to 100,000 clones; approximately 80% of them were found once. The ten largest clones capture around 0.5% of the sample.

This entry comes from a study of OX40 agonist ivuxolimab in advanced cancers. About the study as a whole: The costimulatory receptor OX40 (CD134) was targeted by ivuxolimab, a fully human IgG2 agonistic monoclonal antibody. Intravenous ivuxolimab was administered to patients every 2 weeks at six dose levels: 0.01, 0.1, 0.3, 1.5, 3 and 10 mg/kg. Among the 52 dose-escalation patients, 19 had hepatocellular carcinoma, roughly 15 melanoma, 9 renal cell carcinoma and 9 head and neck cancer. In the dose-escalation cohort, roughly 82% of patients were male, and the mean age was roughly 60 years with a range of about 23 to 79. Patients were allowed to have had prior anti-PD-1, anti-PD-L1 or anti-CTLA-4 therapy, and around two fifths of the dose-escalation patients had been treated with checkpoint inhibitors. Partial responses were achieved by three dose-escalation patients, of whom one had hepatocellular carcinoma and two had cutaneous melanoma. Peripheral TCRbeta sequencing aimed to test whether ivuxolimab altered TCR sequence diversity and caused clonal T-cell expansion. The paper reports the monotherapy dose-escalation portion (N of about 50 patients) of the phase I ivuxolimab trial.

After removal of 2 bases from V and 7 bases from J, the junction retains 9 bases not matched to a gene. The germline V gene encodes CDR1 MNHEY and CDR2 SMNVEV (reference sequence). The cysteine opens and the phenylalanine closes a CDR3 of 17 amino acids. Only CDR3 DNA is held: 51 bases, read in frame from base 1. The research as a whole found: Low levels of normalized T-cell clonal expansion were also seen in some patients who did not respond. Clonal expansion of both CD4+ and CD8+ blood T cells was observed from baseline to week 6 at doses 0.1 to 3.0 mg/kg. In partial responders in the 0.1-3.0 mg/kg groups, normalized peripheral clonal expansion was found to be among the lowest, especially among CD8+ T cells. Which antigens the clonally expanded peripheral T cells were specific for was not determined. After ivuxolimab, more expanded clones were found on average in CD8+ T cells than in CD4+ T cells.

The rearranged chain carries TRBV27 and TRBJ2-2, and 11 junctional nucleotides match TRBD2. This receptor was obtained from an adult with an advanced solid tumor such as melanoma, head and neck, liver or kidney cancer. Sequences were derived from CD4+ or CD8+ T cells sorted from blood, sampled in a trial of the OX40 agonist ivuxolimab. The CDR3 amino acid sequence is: CASSLKASGGPSGELFF. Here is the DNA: TGTGCCAGCAGTTTAAAGGCTAGCGGGGGGCCCAGCGGGGAGCTGTTTTTT.